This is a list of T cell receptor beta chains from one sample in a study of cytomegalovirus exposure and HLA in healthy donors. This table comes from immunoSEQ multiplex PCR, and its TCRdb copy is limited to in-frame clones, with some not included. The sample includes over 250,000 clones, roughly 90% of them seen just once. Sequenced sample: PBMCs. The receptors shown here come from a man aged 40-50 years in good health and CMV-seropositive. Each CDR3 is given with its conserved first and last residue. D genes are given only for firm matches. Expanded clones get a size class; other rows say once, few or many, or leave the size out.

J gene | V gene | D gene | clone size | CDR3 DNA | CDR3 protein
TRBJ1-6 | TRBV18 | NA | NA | TGTGCCAGCTCACAGGACAGCTATAATTCACCCCTCCACTTT | CASSQDSYNSPLHF
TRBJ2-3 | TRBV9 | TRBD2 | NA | TGTGCCAGCAGCGTAGGGACTAGCGGGAGTTTGGATACGCAGTATTTT | CASSVGTSGSLDTQYF
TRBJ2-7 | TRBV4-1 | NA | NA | TGCGCCAGCAGCCAGTCACCGAGAAACGAGCAGTACTTC | CASSQSPRNEQYF
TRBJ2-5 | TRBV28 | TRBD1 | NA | TGTGCCAGCTCACAGGGGGCCCAAGAGACCCAGTACTTC | CASSQGAQETQYF
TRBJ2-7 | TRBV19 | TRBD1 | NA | TGTGCCAGTAGCCTCGAACCGGGACAGGGGAGCCACGAGCAGTACTTC | CASSLEPGQGSHEQYF
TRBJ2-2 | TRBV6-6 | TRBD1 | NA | TGTGCCAGCAGTTACCCTGGGACAGGTAACACCGGGGAGCTGTTTTTT | CASSYPGTGNTGELFF
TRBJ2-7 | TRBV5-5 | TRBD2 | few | TGTGCCAGCAGCTTGGCTAGCGGATCCTACGAGCAGTACTTC | CASSLASGSYEQYF
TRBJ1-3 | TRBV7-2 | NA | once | TGTGCCAGCAGCTTAGTAATCTCTGGAAACACCATATATTTT | CASSLVISGNTIYF
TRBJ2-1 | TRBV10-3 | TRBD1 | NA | TGTGCCATCAGTGAACCACAGGGGGCTCAGTTCTTC | CAISEPQGAQFF
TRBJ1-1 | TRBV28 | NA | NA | TGTGCCAGCAGTTCCGGGAGGGGTCGGCTGTCTGAAGCTTTCTTT | CASSSGRGRLSEAFF
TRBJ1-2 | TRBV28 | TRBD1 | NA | TGTGCCAGCAGTGCCTCCGGGACAGCTAACTATGGCTACACCTTC | CASSASGTANYGYTF
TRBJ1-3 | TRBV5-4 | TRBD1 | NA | TGTGCCAGCAGCTTGCGGACAGGGGGAAACACCATATATTTT | CASSLRTGGNTIYF
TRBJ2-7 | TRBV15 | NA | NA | TGTGCCACCAGCAGAGATGGAAGAGGGAGGACGTTAGGACGCGAGCAGTACTTC | CATSRDGRGRTLGREQYF
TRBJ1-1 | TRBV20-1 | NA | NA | TGCAGTGCCTTATTAGTGACTGAAGCTTTCTTT | CSALLVTEAFF
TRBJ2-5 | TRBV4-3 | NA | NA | TGCGCCAGCAGCCAAGTAATGGGGGGAACCCAGTACTTC | CASSQVMGGTQYF
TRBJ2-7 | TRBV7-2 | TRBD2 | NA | TGTGCCAGCAGCCCGGGACTAGCGGTATACGAGCAGTACTTC | CASSPGLAVYEQYF
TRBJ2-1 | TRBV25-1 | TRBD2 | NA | TGTGCCAGCAGTAATTCTAGCGGGAGGAATGAGCAGTTCTTC | CASSNSSGRNEQFF
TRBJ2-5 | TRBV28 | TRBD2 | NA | TGTGCCAGCAGGCCCTATAGCGGGAGTCGTGAGACCCAGTACTTC | CASRPYSGSRETQYF
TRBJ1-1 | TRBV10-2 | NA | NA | TGCGCCAGCAGTGGTTCGACCCGGCGGACTGAAGCTTTCTTT | CASSGSTRRTEAFF
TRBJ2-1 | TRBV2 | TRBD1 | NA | TGTGCCATCCGGGACAGGGATGGCAATGAGCAGTTCTTC | CAIRDRDGNEQFF
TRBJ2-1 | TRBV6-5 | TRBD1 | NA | TGTGCCAGCAGTCCGGACAGGCTTTCTTACAATGAGCAGTTCTTC | CASSPDRLSYNEQFF
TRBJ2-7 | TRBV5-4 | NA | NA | TGTGCCAGCAGCTTGGTTACCGGGATTCTCTACGAGCAGTACTTC | CASSLVTGILYEQYF
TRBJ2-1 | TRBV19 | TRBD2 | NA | TGTGCCAGTAGCCTAACCGGGACTAGTAGTTATGAGCAGTTCTTC | CASSLTGTSSYEQFF
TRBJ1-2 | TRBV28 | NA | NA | TGTGCCAGCAGTTCCTTGGGAGGGCCGATAGCTAACTATGGCTACACCTTC | CASSSLGGPIANYGYTF
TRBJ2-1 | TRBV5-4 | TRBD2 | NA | TGTGCCAGCAGCCCAAGACTAGCGGCGGCTTACAATGAGCAGTTCTTC | CASSPRLAAAYNEQFF
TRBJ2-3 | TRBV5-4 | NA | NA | TGTGCCGAATCTGGACCGGGGGAAGGCACAGATACGCAGTATTTT | CAESGPGEGTDTQYF
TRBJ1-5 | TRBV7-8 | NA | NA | TGTGCCAGCAGCGTTAGCGGGGGGGTTGGACAGCCCCAGCATTTT | CASSVSGGVGQPQHF
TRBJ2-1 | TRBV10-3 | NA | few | TGTGCCATCAGTTACTCCGGGAGCGCAGGGATTTACAATGAGCAGTTCTTC | CAISYSGSAGIYNEQFF
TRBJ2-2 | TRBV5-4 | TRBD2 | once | TGTGCCAGCAGCTCCGCAACTTCCCCTAGCGGGAGTCTCGCCGGGGAGCTGTTTTTT | CASSSATSPSGSLAGELFF
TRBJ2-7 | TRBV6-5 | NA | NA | TGTGCCAGCAGTTACGAGCGGACCCCCGGGAGCGAGCAGTACTTC | CASSYERTPGSEQYF
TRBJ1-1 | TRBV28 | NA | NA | TGTGCCAGCAGTTTACATAGGGGAGGGACTGAAGCTTTCTTT | CASSLHRGGTEAFF
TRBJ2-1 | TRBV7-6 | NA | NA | TGTGCCAGCAGCCACTCTAGCCATGAGCAGTTCTTC | CASSHSSHEQFF
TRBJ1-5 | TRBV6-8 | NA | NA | TGTGCCAGCAGTCTCCTGGGATGGACAGACAATCAGCCCCAGCATTTT | CASSLLGWTDNQPQHF
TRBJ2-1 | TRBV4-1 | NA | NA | TGCGCCAGCAGCCAAGATTGGACAGCCTACAATGAGCAGTTCTTC | CASSQDWTAYNEQFF
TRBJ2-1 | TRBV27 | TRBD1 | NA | TGTGCCAGCAGTTTATCGGGACAGGCGTACTACAATGAGCAGTTCTTC | CASSLSGQAYYNEQFF
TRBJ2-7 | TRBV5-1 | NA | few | TGCGCCAGCAGCTTGGAGGGGTACGAGCAGTACTTC | CASSLEGYEQYF
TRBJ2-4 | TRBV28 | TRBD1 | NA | TGTGCCAGCAGTTTTAGACAGGGAATAGTTGTCAAAAACATTCAGTACTTC | CASSFRQGIVVKNIQYF
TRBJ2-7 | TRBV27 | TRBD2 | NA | TGTGCCAGCAGTTTACTAGCGGGAGAATACGAGCAGTACTTC | CASSLLAGEYEQYF
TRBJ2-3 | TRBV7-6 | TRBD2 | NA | TGTGCCAGCAGCCCCGGACTAGCGGGAAGTCACAAGGTTTCGCAGTATTTT | CASSPGLAGSHKVSQYF
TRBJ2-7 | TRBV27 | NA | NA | TGTGCCAGCAGTTTAGTCCCCCCAGGGTTGGGCGAGCAGTACTTC | CASSLVPPGLGEQYF
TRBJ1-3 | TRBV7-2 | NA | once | TGTGCCAGCAGCTTCGGGGGGAACACCATATATTTT | CASSFGGNTIYF
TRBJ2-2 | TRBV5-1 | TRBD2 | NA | TGCGCCAGCAGCATGGGGACTACGAACACCGGGGAGCTGTTTTTT | CASSMGTTNTGELFF
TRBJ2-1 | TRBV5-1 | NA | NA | TGCGCCAGCAGCTTGAGTGAGGGCAGTGGCTCCTACAATGAGCAGTTCTTC | CASSLSEGSGSYNEQFF
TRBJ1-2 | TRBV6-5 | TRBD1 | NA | TGTGCCAGCAGTTACTCCGGGACAGGGGGCGAGGGCTACACCTTC | CASSYSGTGGEGYTF
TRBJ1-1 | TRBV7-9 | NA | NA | TGTGCCAGCAGCTTAACTAACCTAAGGGCTTTCTTT | CASSLTNLRAFF
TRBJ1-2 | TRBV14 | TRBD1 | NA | TGTGCCAGCAGCTACCGGACAGGCTATGGCTACACCTTC | CASSYRTGYGYTF
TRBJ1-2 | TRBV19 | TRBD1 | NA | TGTGCCAGTAGTCCAGACAGGGCCGGATCTTATGGCTACACCTTC | CASSPDRAGSYGYTF
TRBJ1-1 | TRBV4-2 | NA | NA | TGTGCCAGCAGCCCTAACGCCCTCGGGCAGGGTGCAACTGAAGCTTTCTTT | CASSPNALGQGATEAFF
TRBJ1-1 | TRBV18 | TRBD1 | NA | TGTGCCAGCTCCCCCAACAGGGGGAACACTGAAGCTTTCTTT | CASSPNRGNTEAFF
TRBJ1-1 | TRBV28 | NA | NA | TGTGCCAGCAGTTTGCCCCCTCGTATCGACAGCATGAACACTGAAGCTTTCTTT | CASSLPPRIDSMNTEAFF
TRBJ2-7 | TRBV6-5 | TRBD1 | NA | TGTGCCAGCAGTCCAGGGGGCCAATACGAGCAGTACTTC | CASSPGGQYEQYF
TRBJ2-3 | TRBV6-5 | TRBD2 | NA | TGTGCCAGCAGTTACGGCGCTAGCGGGATTCGGGATACGCAGTATTTT | CASSYGASGIRDTQYF
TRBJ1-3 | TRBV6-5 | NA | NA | TGTGCCAGCAGTTTAAAACGGGGGAACACCATATATTTT | CASSLKRGNTIYF
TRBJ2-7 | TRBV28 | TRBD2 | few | TGTGCCAGCAGTCTTAGCGGGGATAGCTCCTACGAGCAGTACTTC | CASSLSGDSSYEQYF
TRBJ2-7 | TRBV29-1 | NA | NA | TGCAGCGTTGAGTGGCTCTACGAGCAGTACTTC | CSVEWLYEQYF
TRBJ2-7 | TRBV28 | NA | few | TGTGCCAGCAGTTTGGCGCATGGGACACGCTACGAGCAGTACTTC | CASSLAHGTRYEQYF
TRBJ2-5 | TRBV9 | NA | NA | TGTGCCAGCAGCGTAGGGGGAGGCCGCAAGGGGCAAGAGACCCAGTACTTC | CASSVGGGRKGQETQYF